A single sample is the source of the 8 T cell receptor beta chains below, sequenced in a study of blood T cell repertoires in COVID-19. The data were produced by immunoSEQ multiplex PCR, yet TCRdb's version contains in-frame clones alone and is incomplete. The sample includes a few hundred thousand clones, 85% to 90% seen only once; the top ten take roughly 1%. Material for sequencing was PBMCs or T cells enriched from blood (not recorded which). Source of these receptors: a man aged 18 to 35 who had recovered from COVID-19.

The CDR3 sequence is CASSPPASGGKDTQYF. For the CDR3, the DNA is TGTGCCAGCTCACCGCCCGCGAGCGGGGGGAAGGATACGCAGTATTTT. The V gene is TRBV18, the J gene TRBJ2-3, with 9 bases identical to TRBD2. The CDR3 is made up of 16 amino acids. Germline CDR1 KGHSH, CDR2 LQKENI. Trimming cost V 3 bases and J 6 bases; bases outside gene matches: 10.

This chain connects TRBV28 to TRBJ1-1; 10 bases agree with TRBD1. CDR3 length equals 15 residues. V dropped 4 bases and J dropped 4; count of bases not matched to a gene: 6. From germline, CDR1 is MDHEN and CDR2 SYDVKM. The CDR3 reads CASSSPGQGGTEAFF. CDR3 DNA sequence: TGTGCCAGCAGTTCCCCTGGACAGGGGGGCACTGAAGCTTTCTTT.

This clone has more than one count but fewer than ten. The chain combines TRBV5-1 with TRBJ2-7, with D possibly TRBD2 on 5 matching bases. V was pared by 4 bases and J by 1 base, with 9 bases between. Per germline, CDR1 SGHRS and CDR2 YFSETQ. The CDR3 sequence is 13 residues long. CDR3 region: CASSTDSSYEQYF. DNA for the CDR3: TGCGCCAGCAGCACGGACTCTTCCTACGAGCAGTACTTC.

This chain links TRBV7-9 with TRBJ1-2; no clear D. Between the trimmed V and J ends, which lost 5 bases and 3 bases, there was a span of 13 bases. This CDR3 has 14 residues. The germline CDR1 and CDR2 sequences are SEHNR and FQNEAQ (reference sequence). CDR3: CASSVGVRDYGYTF. The DNA for the CDR3 is TGTGCCAGCAGCGTCGGGGTAAGGGACTATGGCTACACCTTC.

The chain is built from TRBV19 and TRBJ1-5; D remains ambiguous. This CDR3 has 14 residues. Germline V gene lookup returns CDR1 LNHDA and CDR2 SQIVND (reference sequence). Trimming pared 4 bases from V and 0 bases from J, leaving 7 bases between. The CDR3 nucleotides read TGTGCCAGTAGTACGTTTTATAGCAATCAGCCCCAGCATTTT. This sequence encodes CASSTFYSNQPQHF. The variable domain in full, with the rest retrieved from reference TRBV19 and TRBJ1-5, is DGGITQSPKYLFRKEGQNVTLSCEQNLNHDAMYWYRQDPGQGLRLIYYSQIVNDFQKGDIAEGYSVSREKKESFPLTVTSAQKNPTAFYLCASSTFYSNQPQHFGDGTRLSIL.

The rearrangement joins TRBV20-1 to TRBJ2-3; D possibly corresponds to TRBD1 (6 bases). The length of the CDR3 is 15 residues. The V end lost 3 bases, the J end lost 0 bases, and 13 bases lay between the germline ends. Germline V gene data show CDR1 as DFQATT and CDR2 as SNEGSKA (reference sequence). CDR3 in amino acids: CSASDPQGSTDTQYF. The CDR3 DNA sequence: TGCAGTGCTAGTGACCCACAGGGTAGCACAGATACGCAGTATTTT.

This clone appeared once. The rearrangement uses TRBV19 and TRBJ1-5, with a weak D call TRBD1 (5 bases). V was pared by 5 bases and J by 6 bases, with 17 bases between. The CDR3 has 15 amino acids. Germline CDR1 and CDR2: LNHDA and SQIVND (reference sequence). CDR3 nucleotide sequence: TGTGCCAGTAGTCCACAGGTAACGACAGCTCAGCCCCAGCATTTT. Translation: CASSPQVTTAQPQHF.

The genes are TRBV5-8 and TRBJ1-5; tentatively, D is TRBD1 (6 bases). Germline V lookup: CDR1 SGHTS, CDR2 YDEGEE. Trimming left V 4 bases short and J 0 bases short, with 11 bases between. The CDR3 is 15 residues long. The CDR3 DNA sequence: TGTGCCAGCAGCCAAGGACAGACTAGCAATCAGCCCCAGCATTTT. Protein: CASSQGQTSNQPQHF.